This record looks at one T cell receptor beta chain sequence and its context. Its matching antigen is unknown. Sequencing used immunoSEQ multiplex PCR; TCRdb keeps in-frame clones, though not all of them. The sample lists more than 20,000 clones, 81% occurring once. The record originates from a study of T cells in narcolepsy. Study at large: Enrolled donors included narcolepsy type 1 or type 2 patients and healthy controls.

Regarding the study as a whole: Some memory CD4+ repertoires had no autoreactive clone sequences. Healthy controls reportedly lacked the autoreactive clonotypes serially found in patients' blood.

The specimen sequenced was memory (CD45RA-) CD4+ T cells from blood. The receptor was derived from a human donor in good health.

The CDR3 spells CASSPRSYNEQFF. DNA for the CDR3: TGTGCCAGCAGTCCCCGCTCCTACAATGAGCAGTTCTTC. The chain joins TRBV27 to TRBJ2-1; D is unclear. The CDR3 runs 13 residues. Trimming took off 5 bases at V and 0 bases at J, with 5 bases between the two ends. Germline CDR1 reads MNHEY; CDR2 reads SMNVEV (reference sequence).